The sequence of this TCR beta chain was determined in a study of read filtering for tumor transcriptome and immune sequencing. Study context: After DNase treatment, RNA was made into whole-transcriptome libraries.

At the time of active disease, bone marrow was collected from every patient. This library used about 360 ng RNA and molecular barcoded adaptors spanning alpha/delta and beta/gamma chains. MiXCR, run by TCRdb on the reads, gives a single entry per CDR3 protein. The sample comprises more than 100,000 distinct CDR3 sequences, 10% to 15% of which are singletons, and approximately 10% rests with the top ten. This clonotype was seen more than once but under ten times. The length of the CDR3 is 16 residues. V was shortened by 2 bases and J by 13 bases, with 25 bases between the two germline ends. Material for sequencing was a population of CD138-negative cells sorted from bone marrow. The TCR originated in a donor at least 40 years old with multiple myeloma. The rearrangement joins TRBV12-3 or TRBV12-4 to TRBJ2-3, with D tentatively TRBD2 (5 bases). Written as DNA, the CDR3 is TGTGCCAGCAGTTTAAGTGGCGCCATCGGGATAAAGACGGAGTATTTT. Amino acids: CASSLSGAIGIKTEYF.